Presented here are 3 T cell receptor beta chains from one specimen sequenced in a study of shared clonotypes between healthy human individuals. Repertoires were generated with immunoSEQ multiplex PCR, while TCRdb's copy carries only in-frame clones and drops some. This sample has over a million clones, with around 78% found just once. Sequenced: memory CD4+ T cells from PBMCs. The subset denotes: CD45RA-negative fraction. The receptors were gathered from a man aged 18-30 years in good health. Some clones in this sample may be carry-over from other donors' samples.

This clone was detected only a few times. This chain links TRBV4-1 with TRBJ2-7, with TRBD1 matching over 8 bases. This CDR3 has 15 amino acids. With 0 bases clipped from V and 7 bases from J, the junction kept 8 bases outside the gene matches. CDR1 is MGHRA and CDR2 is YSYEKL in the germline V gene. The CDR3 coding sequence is TGCGCCAGCAGCCAAGATCAAGGTCACAGGGGGGAGCAGTACTTC. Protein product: CASSQDQGHRGEQYF.

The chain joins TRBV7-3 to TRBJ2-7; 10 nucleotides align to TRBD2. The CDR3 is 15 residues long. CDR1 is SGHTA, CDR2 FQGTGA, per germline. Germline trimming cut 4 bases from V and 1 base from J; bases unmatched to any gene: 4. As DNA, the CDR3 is TGTGCCAGCAGCTCAATTAGCGGGAGGTCCTACGAGCAGTACTTC. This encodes CASSSISGRSYEQYF. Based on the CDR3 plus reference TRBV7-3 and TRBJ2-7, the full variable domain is GAGVSQTPSNKVTEKGKYVELRCDPISGHTALYWYRQSLGQGPEFLIYFQGTGAADDSGLPNDRFFAVRPEGSVSTLKIQRTERGDSAVYLCASSSISGRSYEQYFGPGTRLTVT.

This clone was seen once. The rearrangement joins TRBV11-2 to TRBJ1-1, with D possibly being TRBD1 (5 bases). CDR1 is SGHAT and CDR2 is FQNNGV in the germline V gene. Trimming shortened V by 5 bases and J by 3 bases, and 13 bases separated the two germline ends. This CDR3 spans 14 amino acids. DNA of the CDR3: TGTGCCAGCAGCAGCCTGGGACTGGACACTGAAGCTTTCTTT. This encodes CASSSLGLDTEAFF.